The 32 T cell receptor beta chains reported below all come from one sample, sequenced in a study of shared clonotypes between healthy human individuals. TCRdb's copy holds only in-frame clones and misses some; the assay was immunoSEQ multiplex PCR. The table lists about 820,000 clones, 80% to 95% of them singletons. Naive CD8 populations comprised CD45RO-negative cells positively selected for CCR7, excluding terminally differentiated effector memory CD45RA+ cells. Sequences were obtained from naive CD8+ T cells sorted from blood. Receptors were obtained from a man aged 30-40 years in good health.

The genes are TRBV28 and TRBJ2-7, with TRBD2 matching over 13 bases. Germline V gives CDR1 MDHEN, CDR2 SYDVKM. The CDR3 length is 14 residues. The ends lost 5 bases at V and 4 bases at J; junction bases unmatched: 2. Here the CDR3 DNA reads TGTGCCAGCAGTACACTAGCGGGAGGGTACGAGCAGTACTTC. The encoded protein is CASSTLAGGYEQYF.

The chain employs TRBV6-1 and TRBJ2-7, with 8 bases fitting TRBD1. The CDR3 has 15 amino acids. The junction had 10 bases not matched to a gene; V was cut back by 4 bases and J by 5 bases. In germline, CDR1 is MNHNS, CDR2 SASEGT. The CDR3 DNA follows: TGTGCCAGCAGTGGACAGGGGCCCCCGGGAGACGAGCAGTACTTC. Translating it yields CASSGQGPPGDEQYF.

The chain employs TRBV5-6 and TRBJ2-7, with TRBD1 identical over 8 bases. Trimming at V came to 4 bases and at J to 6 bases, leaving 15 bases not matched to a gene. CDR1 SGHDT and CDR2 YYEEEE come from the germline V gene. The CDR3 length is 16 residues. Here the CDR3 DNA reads TGTGCCAGCAGCGTTTTCGACAGGGGATGGAGGAGCGAGCAGTACTTC. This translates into CASSVFDRGWRSEQYF.

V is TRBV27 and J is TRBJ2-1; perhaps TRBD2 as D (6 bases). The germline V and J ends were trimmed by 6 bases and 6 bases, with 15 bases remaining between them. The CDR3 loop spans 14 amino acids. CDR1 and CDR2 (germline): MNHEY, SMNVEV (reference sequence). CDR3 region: CASSRGTASNEQFF. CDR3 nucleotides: TGTGCCAGCAGCCGGGGGACTGCCTCCAATGAGCAGTTCTTC.

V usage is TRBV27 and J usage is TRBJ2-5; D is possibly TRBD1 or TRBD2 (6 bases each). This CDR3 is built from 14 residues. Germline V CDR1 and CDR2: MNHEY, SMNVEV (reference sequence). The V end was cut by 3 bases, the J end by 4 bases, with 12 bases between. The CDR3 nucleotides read TGTGCCAGCAGTTTTCTGGGGGGCATAGAGACCCAGTACTTC. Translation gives CASSFLGGIETQYF.

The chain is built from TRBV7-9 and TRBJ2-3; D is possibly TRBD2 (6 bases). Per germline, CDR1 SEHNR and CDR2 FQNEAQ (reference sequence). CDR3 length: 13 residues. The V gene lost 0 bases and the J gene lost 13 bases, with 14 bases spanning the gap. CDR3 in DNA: TGTGCCAGCAGCTTAGCGGGGCTTACGGGAGAGTATTTT. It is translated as CASSLAGLTGEYF. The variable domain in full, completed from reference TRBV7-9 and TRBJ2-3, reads DTGVSQNPRHKITKRGQNVTFRCDPISEHNRLYWYRQTLGQGPEFLTYFQNEAQLEKSRLLSDRFSAERPKGSFSTLEIQRTEQGDSAMYLCASSLAGLTGEYFGPGTRLTVL.

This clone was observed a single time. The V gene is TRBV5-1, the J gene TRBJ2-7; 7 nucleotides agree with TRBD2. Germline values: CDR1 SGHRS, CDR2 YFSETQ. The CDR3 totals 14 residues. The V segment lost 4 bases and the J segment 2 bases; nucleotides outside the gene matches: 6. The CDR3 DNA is TGCGCCAGCAGCGAAGGGGACTACCCCTACGAGCAGTACTTC. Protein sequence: CASSEGDYPYEQYF. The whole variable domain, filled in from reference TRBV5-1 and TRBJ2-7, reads KAGVTQTPRYLIKTRGQQVTLSCSPISGHRSVSWYQQTPGQGLQFLFEYFSETQRNKGNFPGRFSGRQFSNSRSEMNVSTLELGDSALYLCASSEGDYPYEQYFGPGTRLTVT.

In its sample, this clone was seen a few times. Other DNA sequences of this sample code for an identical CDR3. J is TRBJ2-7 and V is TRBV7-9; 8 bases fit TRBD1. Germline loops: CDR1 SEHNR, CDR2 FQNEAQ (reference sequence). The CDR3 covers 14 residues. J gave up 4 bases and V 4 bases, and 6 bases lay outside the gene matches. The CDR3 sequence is CASSSSGGGYEQYF. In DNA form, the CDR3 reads TGTGCCAGCAGCTCTTCAGGGGGCGGGTACGAGCAGTACTTC.

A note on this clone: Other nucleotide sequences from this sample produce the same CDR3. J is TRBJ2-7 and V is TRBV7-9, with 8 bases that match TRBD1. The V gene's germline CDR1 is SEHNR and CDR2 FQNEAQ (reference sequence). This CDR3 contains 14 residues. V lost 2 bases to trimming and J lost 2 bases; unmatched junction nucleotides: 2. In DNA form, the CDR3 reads TGTGCCAGCAGCTTAAGGGACAGGCCCTACGAGCAGTACTTC. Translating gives CASSLRDRPYEQYF.

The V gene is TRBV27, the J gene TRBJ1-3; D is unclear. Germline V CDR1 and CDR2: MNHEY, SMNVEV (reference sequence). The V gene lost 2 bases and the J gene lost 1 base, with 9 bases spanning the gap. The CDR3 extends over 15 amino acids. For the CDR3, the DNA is TGTGCCAGCAGTTTAGTATTGGGTTCTGGAAACACCATATATTTT. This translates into CASSLVLGSGNTIYF.

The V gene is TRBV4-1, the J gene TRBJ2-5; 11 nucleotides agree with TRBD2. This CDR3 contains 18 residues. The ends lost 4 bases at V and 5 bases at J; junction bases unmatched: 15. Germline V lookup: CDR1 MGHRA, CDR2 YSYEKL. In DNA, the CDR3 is TGCGCCAGCAGCCGACCCTCCCTAGCGGGAGGTCCCGCGGAGACCCAGTACTTC. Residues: CASSRPSLAGGPAETQYF.

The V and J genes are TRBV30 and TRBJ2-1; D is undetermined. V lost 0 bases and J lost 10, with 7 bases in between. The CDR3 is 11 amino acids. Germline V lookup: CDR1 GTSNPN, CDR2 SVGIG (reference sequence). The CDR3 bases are TGTGCCTGGAGTGTAGGTTGGGAGCAGTTCTTC. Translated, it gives CAWSVGWEQFF.

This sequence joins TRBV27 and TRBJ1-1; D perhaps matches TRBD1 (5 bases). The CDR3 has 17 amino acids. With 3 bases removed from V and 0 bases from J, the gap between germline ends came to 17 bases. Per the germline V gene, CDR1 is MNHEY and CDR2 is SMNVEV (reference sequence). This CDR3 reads CASSFLKTAGVNTEAFF. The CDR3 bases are TGTGCCAGCAGTTTTTTAAAGACAGCCGGCGTGAACACTGAAGCTTTCTTT.

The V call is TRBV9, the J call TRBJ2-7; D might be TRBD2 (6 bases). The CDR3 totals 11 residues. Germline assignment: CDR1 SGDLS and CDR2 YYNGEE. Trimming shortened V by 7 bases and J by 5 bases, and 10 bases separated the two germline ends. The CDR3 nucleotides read TGTGCCAGCGGGAGGAGCGACGAGCAGTACTTC. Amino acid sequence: CASGRSDEQYF.

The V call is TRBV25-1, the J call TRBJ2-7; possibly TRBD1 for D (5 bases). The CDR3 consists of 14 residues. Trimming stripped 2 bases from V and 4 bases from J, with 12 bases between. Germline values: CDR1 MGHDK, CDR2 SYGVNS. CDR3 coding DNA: TGTGCCAGCAGTGAACCAGACAGCATTTACGAGCAGTACTTC. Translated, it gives CASSEPDSIYEQYF.

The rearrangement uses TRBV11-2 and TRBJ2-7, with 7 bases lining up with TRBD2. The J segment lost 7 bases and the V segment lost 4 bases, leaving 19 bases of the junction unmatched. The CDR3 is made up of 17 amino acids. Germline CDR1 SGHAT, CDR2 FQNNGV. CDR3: CASSSAVVTSMGLEQYF. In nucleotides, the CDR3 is TGTGCCAGCAGCTCGGCTGTTGTGACTAGCATGGGTCTTGAGCAGTACTTC.

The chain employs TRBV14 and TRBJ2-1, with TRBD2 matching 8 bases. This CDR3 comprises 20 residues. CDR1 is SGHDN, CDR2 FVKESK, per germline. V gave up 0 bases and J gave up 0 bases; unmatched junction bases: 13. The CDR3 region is CASSQDLSSGRWSSYNEQFF. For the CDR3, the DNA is TGTGCCAGCAGCCAAGATCTCTCCAGCGGGAGATGGAGCTCCTACAATGAGCAGTTCTTC. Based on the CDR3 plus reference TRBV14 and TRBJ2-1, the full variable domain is EAGVTQFPSHSVIEKGQTVTLRCDPISGHDNLYWYRRVMGKEIKFLLHFVKESKQDESGMPNNRFLAERTGGTYSTLKVQPAELEDSGVYFCASSQDLSSGRWSSYNEQFFGPGTRLTVL.

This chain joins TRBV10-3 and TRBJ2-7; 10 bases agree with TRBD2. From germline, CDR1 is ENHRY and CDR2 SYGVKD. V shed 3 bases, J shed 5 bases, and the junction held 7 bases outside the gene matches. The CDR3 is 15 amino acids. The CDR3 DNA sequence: TGTGCCATCAGTGAAGGGCTAGCGGGAGAGAACGAGCAGTACTTC. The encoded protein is CAISEGLAGENEQYF.

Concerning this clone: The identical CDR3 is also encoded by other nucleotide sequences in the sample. In DNA form, the CDR3 reads TGTGCCAGCAGTTACTCGAGTGGCACCGGGGAGCTGTTTTTT. Its translation: CASSYSSGTGELFF. The V and J genes are TRBV6-5 and TRBJ2-2, with no clear D. Trimming cost V 0 bases and J 4 bases, with 6 bases left between them. Per the germline V gene, CDR1 is MNHEY and CDR2 is SVGAGI. CDR3 length: 14 residues.

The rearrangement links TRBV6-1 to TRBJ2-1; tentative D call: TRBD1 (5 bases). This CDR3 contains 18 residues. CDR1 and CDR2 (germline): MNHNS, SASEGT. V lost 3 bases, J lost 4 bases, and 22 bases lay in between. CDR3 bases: TGTGCCAGCAGTGAGGCCCATACGTACGGTGGGGCATACAATGAGCAGTTCTTC. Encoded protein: CASSEAHTYGGAYNEQFF.

DNA of the CDR3: TGTGCCAGCAGCCCGGACAGGGGGCAGAGATACGAGCAGTACTTC. Protein product: CASSPDRGQRYEQYF. V and J are TRBV9 and TRBJ2-7, with TRBD1 identical over 11 bases. The J segment lost 4 bases and the V segment lost 4 bases, leaving 7 bases of the junction unmatched. Germline V CDR1 and CDR2: SGDLS, YYNGEE. The CDR3 is 15 residues long.

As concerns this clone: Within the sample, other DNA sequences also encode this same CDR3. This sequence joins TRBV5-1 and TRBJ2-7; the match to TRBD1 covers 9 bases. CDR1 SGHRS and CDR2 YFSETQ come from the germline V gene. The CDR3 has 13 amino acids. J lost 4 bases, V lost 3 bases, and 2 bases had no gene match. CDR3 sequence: CASSYGQGYEQYF. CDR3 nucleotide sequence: TGCGCCAGCAGCTACGGACAGGGGTACGAGCAGTACTTC.

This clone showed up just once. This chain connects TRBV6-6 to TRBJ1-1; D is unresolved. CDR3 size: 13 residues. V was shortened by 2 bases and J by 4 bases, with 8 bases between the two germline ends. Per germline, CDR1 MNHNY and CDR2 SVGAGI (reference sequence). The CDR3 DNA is TGTGCCAGCAGTTACATGATAGGCACTGAAGCTTTCTTT. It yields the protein CASSYMIGTEAFF.

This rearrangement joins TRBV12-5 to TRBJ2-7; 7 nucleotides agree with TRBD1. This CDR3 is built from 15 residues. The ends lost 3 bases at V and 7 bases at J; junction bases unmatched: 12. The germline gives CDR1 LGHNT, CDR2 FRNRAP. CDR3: CASGFESDRPKEQYF. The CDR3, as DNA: TGTGCTAGTGGTTTTGAGTCGGACAGGCCTAAGGAGCAGTACTTC.

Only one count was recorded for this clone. CDR3 nucleotide sequence: TGTGCCAGCAGCGTAGTCGGGACAGAAGAGACCCAGTACTTC. Its protein is CASSVVGTEETQYF. The V call is TRBV9, the J call TRBJ2-5, with 7 nucleotides matching TRBD1. Germline V gives CDR1 SGDLS, CDR2 YYNGEE. The CDR3 consists of 14 residues. V trimming: 0 bases; J trimming: 3 bases; junction bases outside the gene matches: 2. Supplemented by reference TRBV9 and TRBJ2-5, the full variable domain reads DSGVTQTPKHLITATGQRVTLRCSPRSGDLSVYWYQQSLDQGLQFLIQYYNGEERAKGNILERFSAQQFPDLHSELNLSSLELGDSALYFCASSVVGTEETQYFGPGTRLLVL.

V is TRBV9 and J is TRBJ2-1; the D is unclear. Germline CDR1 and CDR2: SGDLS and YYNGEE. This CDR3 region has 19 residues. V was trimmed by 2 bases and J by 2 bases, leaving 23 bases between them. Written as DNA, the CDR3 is TGTGCCAGCAGCGTGAAATCCGAGCTCGGATCGGGTCCCTACAATGAGCAGTTCTTC. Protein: CASSVKSELGSGPYNEQFF.

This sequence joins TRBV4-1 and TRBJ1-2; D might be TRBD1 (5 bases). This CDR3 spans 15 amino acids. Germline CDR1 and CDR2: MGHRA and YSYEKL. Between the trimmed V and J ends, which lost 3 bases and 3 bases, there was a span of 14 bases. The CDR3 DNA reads TGCGCCAGCAGCCACGGCATTGCGGGGGACTATGGCTACACCTTC. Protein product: CASSHGIAGDYGYTF.

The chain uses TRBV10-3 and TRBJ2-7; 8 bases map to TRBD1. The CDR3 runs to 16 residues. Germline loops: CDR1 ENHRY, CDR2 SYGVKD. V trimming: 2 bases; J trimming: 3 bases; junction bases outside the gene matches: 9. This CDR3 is CAISEPLGQENYEQYF. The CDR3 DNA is TGTGCCATCAGTGAGCCGCTGGGACAGGAGAACTACGAGCAGTACTTC.

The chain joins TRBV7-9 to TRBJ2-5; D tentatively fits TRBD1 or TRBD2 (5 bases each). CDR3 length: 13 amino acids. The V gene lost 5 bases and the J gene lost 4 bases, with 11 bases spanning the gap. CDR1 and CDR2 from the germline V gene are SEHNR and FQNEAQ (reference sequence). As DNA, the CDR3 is TGTGCCAGCAGCCCCCCTGGGGGAGAGACCCAGTACTTC. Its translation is CASSPPGGETQYF.

The CDR3 coding sequence is TGTGCCAGCAGTTTCAGGGAAGCAGATACGCAGTATTTT. It encodes CASSFREADTQYF. The chain combines TRBV28 with TRBJ2-3, with D possibly being TRBD1 (5 bases). This CDR3 contains 13 residues. V gave up 3 bases and J gave up 4 bases, with 8 bases separating them. Germline-derived CDR1 and CDR2 are MDHEN and SYDVKM.

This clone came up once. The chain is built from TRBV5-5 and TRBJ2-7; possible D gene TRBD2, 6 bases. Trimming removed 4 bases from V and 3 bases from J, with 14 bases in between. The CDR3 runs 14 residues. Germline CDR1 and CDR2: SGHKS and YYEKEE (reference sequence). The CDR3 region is CASSPPTSSYEQYF. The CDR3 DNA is TGTGCCAGCAGCCCGCCAACTAGCAGCTACGAGCAGTACTTC.

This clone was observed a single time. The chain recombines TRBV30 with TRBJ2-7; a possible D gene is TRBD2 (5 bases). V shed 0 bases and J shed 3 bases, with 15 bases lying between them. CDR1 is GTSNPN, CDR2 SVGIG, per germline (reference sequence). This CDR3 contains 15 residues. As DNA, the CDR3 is TGTGCCTGGAGTGTACTAGGTACCCACGGCTACGAGCAGTACTTC. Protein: CAWSVLGTHGYEQYF.